These T cell receptor beta chains were read from a single sample in a study of blood T cell repertoires in COVID-19. Repertoires were generated with immunoSEQ multiplex PCR, while TCRdb's copy carries only in-frame clones and drops some. Of approximately 180,000 clones listed, approximately 87% are singletons. The sample comprised peripheral blood. These receptors were obtained from a woman in her seventies with COVID-19, enrolled during active disease. The CDR3 runs from the conserved cysteine through the conserved F or W. The D gene is left open where the match is weak. Clone size appears in some rows only: once, few, many, or a class for an expanded clone.

j_call: TRBJ1-1; clone_size: NA; v_call: TRBV19; d_call: NA; cdr3_nt: TGTGCCAGTACCCTAAACGGGGTCGACACTGAAGCTTTCTTT; cdr3_aa: CASTLNGVDTEAFF
j_call: TRBJ1-6; clone_size: NA; v_call: TRBV5-1; d_call: NA; cdr3_nt: TGCGCCAGCAGCTTGGAGGGGCTGGATTCACCCCTCCACTTT; cdr3_aa: CASSLEGLDSPLHF
j_call: TRBJ2-2; clone_size: NA; v_call: TRBV24-1; d_call: TRBD1; cdr3_nt: TGTGCCACCAGTGATCCGACGACAGGGACCGGGGAGCTGTTTTTT; cdr3_aa: CATSDPTTGTGELFF
j_call: TRBJ2-1; clone_size: NA; v_call: TRBV14; d_call: NA; cdr3_nt: TGTGCCAGCAGCCTCGAGCGGGTTATGGCGGAGCAGTTCTTC; cdr3_aa: CASSLERVMAEQFF
j_call: TRBJ1-3; clone_size: NA; v_call: TRBV6-6; d_call: TRBD1; cdr3_nt: TGTGCCGGACAGGGGGCTTCTGGAAACACCATATATTTT; cdr3_aa: CAGQGASGNTIYF
j_call: TRBJ2-6; clone_size: NA; v_call: TRBV2; d_call: NA; cdr3_nt: TGTGCCAGCAACCCTGGGCAGGGGAATGTCGCTGGGGCCAACGTCCTGACTTTC; cdr3_aa: CASNPGQGNVAGANVLTF
j_call: TRBJ2-1; clone_size: NA; v_call: TRBV29-1; d_call: TRBD1; cdr3_nt: TGCAGCGTTGTAGGGATGGGACAGACATACAATGAGCAGTTCTTC; cdr3_aa: CSVVGMGQTYNEQFF
j_call: TRBJ1-1; clone_size: NA; v_call: TRBV30; d_call: NA; cdr3_nt: TGTGCCTGGATGTCCCTGGGGAGGGGTGAAGCTTTCTTT; cdr3_aa: CAWMSLGRGEAFF
j_call: TRBJ2-7; clone_size: NA; v_call: TRBV6-5; d_call: TRBD1; cdr3_nt: TGTGCCAGCAGTTACTCGAAGAGGACAGGGAGCGAGCAGTACTTC; cdr3_aa: CASSYSKRTGSEQYF
j_call: TRBJ2-1; clone_size: NA; v_call: TRBV28; d_call: TRBD1; cdr3_nt: TGTGCCAGCAGTTCCTCCGGACAGGGAGACAATGAGCAGTTCTTC; cdr3_aa: CASSSSGQGDNEQFF
j_call: TRBJ2-2; clone_size: NA; v_call: TRBV7-9; d_call: TRBD1; cdr3_nt: TGTGCCAGCAGCCCCTTTTTGGGACAGGCGCGGGCGTTTTTT; cdr3_aa: CASSPFLGQARAFF
j_call: TRBJ2-7; clone_size: NA; v_call: TRBV5-6; d_call: NA; cdr3_nt: TGTGCCAGCAGCTTTTTTAAAGGACAATCCTACGAGCAGTACTTC; cdr3_aa: CASSFFKGQSYEQYF
j_call: TRBJ1-5; clone_size: NA; v_call: TRBV3-1/TRBV3-2; d_call: TRBD1; cdr3_nt: TGTGCCAGCAGCCACGGACAGGACAATCAGCCCCAGCATTTT; cdr3_aa: CASSHGQDNQPQHF
j_call: TRBJ2-7; clone_size: NA; v_call: TRBV3-1/TRBV3-2; d_call: NA; cdr3_nt: TGTGCCAGCAGCCAAGGGCAGTCTGACTACGAGCAGTACTTC; cdr3_aa: CASSQGQSDYEQYF
j_call: TRBJ1-3; clone_size: few; v_call: TRBV28; d_call: TRBD1; cdr3_nt: TGTGCCAGCAGTGCGGACAGGGGCGCCGGAAACACCATATATTTT; cdr3_aa: CASSADRGAGNTIYF
j_call: TRBJ2-7; clone_size: NA; v_call: TRBV30; d_call: TRBD2; cdr3_nt: TGTGCCTGGAGGTCAGCGGGGAACTCCTACGAGCAGTACTTC; cdr3_aa: CAWRSAGNSYEQYF
j_call: TRBJ2-7; clone_size: NA; v_call: TRBV5-1; d_call: TRBD1; cdr3_nt: TGCGCCAGCAGCTTGAGGGGACAGGGGTTGATCGAGCAGTACTTC; cdr3_aa: CASSLRGQGLIEQYF
j_call: TRBJ1-4; clone_size: NA; v_call: TRBV19; d_call: NA; cdr3_nt: TGTGCCATCTCATCTGGTGGATCAGGAAAACTGTTTTTT; cdr3_aa: CAISSGGSGKLFF
j_call: TRBJ2-7; clone_size: NA; v_call: TRBV18; d_call: NA; cdr3_nt: TGTGCCAGCTCACCGTCTAATATAGAGCAGTACTTC; cdr3_aa: CASSPSNIEQYF
j_call: TRBJ1-1; clone_size: NA; v_call: TRBV11-3; d_call: NA; cdr3_nt: TGTGCCAGCAGCTTAGTTGGTAGGGGCAGGCAACGAATTGAAGCTTTCTTT; cdr3_aa: CASSLVGRGRQRIEAFF
j_call: TRBJ1-6; clone_size: once; v_call: TRBV30; d_call: TRBD1; cdr3_nt: TGTGCCTTCCACCGGGACAGATATAATTCACCCCTCCACTTT; cdr3_aa: CAFHRDRYNSPLHF
j_call: TRBJ1-5; clone_size: NA; v_call: TRBV6-5; d_call: TRBD1; cdr3_nt: TGTGCCAGCAGTTTAAAGGGGGCAGGGGATCAGCCCCAGCATTTT; cdr3_aa: CASSLKGAGDQPQHF
j_call: TRBJ2-5; clone_size: NA; v_call: TRBV6-5; d_call: TRBD1; cdr3_nt: TGTGCCAGCAGCTACGATCCTCAGGGGGCCAGGGAGACCCAGTACTTC; cdr3_aa: CASSYDPQGARETQYF
j_call: TRBJ2-7; clone_size: NA; v_call: TRBV4-2; d_call: TRBD1; cdr3_nt: TGTGCCAGCAGCCTGGCAGGGGGAGCGCTCTCCTACGAGCAGTACTTC; cdr3_aa: CASSLAGGALSYEQYF
j_call: TRBJ2-7; clone_size: NA; v_call: TRBV3-1/TRBV3-2; d_call: TRBD2; cdr3_nt: TGTGCCAGCAGCCAACCGGGACTAGCAAGCGAGCAGTACTTC; cdr3_aa: CASSQPGLASEQYF
j_call: TRBJ2-1; clone_size: once; v_call: TRBV20-1; d_call: NA; cdr3_nt: TGCAGTGCCCCGGGTCAGAACGAGCAGTTCTTC; cdr3_aa: CSAPGQNEQFF
j_call: TRBJ1-1; clone_size: NA; v_call: TRBV12-3/TRBV12-4; d_call: NA; cdr3_nt: TGTGCCAGCAGTTTATGGGGGGTAGACGCTTTCTTT; cdr3_aa: CASSLWGVDAFF
j_call: TRBJ2-3; clone_size: NA; v_call: TRBV27; d_call: NA; cdr3_nt: TGTGCCAGCAGTTCCCTACTCACAGATACGCAGTATTTT; cdr3_aa: CASSSLLTDTQYF
j_call: TRBJ1-1; clone_size: few; v_call: TRBV30; d_call: NA; cdr3_nt: TGTGCCTGGAGTCGGCAGGGGACCACTGAAGCTTTCTTT; cdr3_aa: CAWSRQGTTEAFF
j_call: TRBJ1-5; clone_size: NA; v_call: TRBV2; d_call: NA; cdr3_nt: TGTGCCAGCAGTTATTCACTCGGGGGTTATAGCAATCAGCCCCAGCATTTT; cdr3_aa: CASSYSLGGYSNQPQHF
j_call: TRBJ2-5; clone_size: NA; v_call: TRBV12-3/TRBV12-4; d_call: NA; cdr3_nt: TGTGCCAGCAGTTTTGGGGGGGAGACCCAGTACTTC; cdr3_aa: CASSFGGETQYF
j_call: TRBJ1-2; clone_size: NA; v_call: TRBV28; d_call: TRBD1; cdr3_nt: TGTGCCAGCAGTACGGCCCCGACAGGGTATGTCTATGGCTACACCTTC; cdr3_aa: CASSTAPTGYVYGYTF
j_call: TRBJ2-7; clone_size: NA; v_call: TRBV6-6; d_call: NA; cdr3_nt: TGTGCCAGCAGTAACCAGCGGGCGAGGTCCTACGAGCAGTACTTC; cdr3_aa: CASSNQRARSYEQYF
j_call: TRBJ1-1; clone_size: once; v_call: TRBV30; d_call: TRBD1; cdr3_nt: TGTGCCTGGAGTGCCCAGGGGGCTTTGAACACTGAAGCTTTCTTT; cdr3_aa: CAWSAQGALNTEAFF
j_call: TRBJ1-3; clone_size: NA; v_call: TRBV7-9; d_call: NA; cdr3_nt: TGTGCCAGCAGCCTGGCGGCGTCTGGAAACACCATATATTTT; cdr3_aa: CASSLAASGNTIYF
j_call: TRBJ2-7; clone_size: NA; v_call: TRBV7-2; d_call: TRBD2; cdr3_nt: TGTGCCAGCAGCCCCGGGGGGAGAGCGCTACCGAGAGAGCAGTACTTC; cdr3_aa: CASSPGGRALPREQYF
j_call: TRBJ1-3; clone_size: NA; v_call: TRBV7-9; d_call: NA; cdr3_nt: TGTGCCAGCAGCTTGGGTTCCGGGACTGAAGGAAACACCATATATTTT; cdr3_aa: CASSLGSGTEGNTIYF
j_call: TRBJ2-7; clone_size: NA; v_call: TRBV13; d_call: TRBD2; cdr3_nt: TGTGCCAGCAGCTTATGGCTAGCGGGTGGGGAGCAGTACTTC; cdr3_aa: CASSLWLAGGEQYF
j_call: TRBJ2-5; clone_size: NA; v_call: TRBV11-2; d_call: TRBD2; cdr3_nt: TGTGCCACTAGCGGGAGTGAGACCCAGTACTTC; cdr3_aa: CATSGSETQYF
j_call: TRBJ2-1; clone_size: NA; v_call: TRBV7-3; d_call: NA; cdr3_nt: TGTGCCAGCAGTCCGGCGCGCGGGACTGAGCAGTTCTTC; cdr3_aa: CASSPARGTEQFF
j_call: TRBJ2-7; clone_size: NA; v_call: TRBV28; d_call: TRBD2; cdr3_nt: TGTGCCAGCAGCCCCTGGACTAGCAGCTCCTACGAGCAGTACTTC; cdr3_aa: CASSPWTSSSYEQYF
j_call: TRBJ1-2; clone_size: NA; v_call: TRBV6-5; d_call: TRBD1; cdr3_nt: TGTGCCAGCAGCCGGACAGGGTCGGGAGGCTACACCTTC; cdr3_aa: CASSRTGSGGYTF
j_call: TRBJ2-5; clone_size: NA; v_call: TRBV7-8; d_call: TRBD2; cdr3_nt: TGTGCCAGCAGCCCCGGGACTAGCGGGTCACAAGAGACCCAGTACTTC; cdr3_aa: CASSPGTSGSQETQYF
j_call: TRBJ1-2; clone_size: NA; v_call: TRBV15; d_call: NA; cdr3_nt: TGTGCCACCAGCAGCTATCTGCTCAACTATGGCTACACCTTC; cdr3_aa: CATSSYLLNYGYTF
j_call: TRBJ2-5; clone_size: NA; v_call: TRBV24-1; d_call: NA; cdr3_nt: TGTGCCACCGGGAGACAAGAGACCCAGTACTTC; cdr3_aa: CATGRQETQYF
j_call: TRBJ2-5; clone_size: NA; v_call: TRBV5-1; d_call: NA; cdr3_nt: TGCGCCAGCAGCTTGGGTGGCGCTAGCAGCAACCAAGAGACCCAGTACTTC; cdr3_aa: CASSLGGASSNQETQYF
j_call: TRBJ2-5; clone_size: NA; v_call: TRBV19; d_call: TRBD1; cdr3_nt: TGTGCCAGTAGTAACAGGGGGCAGGGAGAGACCCAGTACTTC; cdr3_aa: CASSNRGQGETQYF
j_call: TRBJ1-2; clone_size: NA; v_call: TRBV19; d_call: NA; cdr3_nt: TGTGCCACCGGACCGTCAGGGCCCCATGGCTACACCTTC; cdr3_aa: CATGPSGPHGYTF
j_call: TRBJ1-1; clone_size: NA; v_call: TRBV10-3; d_call: NA; cdr3_nt: TGTGCCATCAGAAGAGACAAGAACACTGAAGCTTTCTTT; cdr3_aa: CAIRRDKNTEAFF
j_call: TRBJ2-2; clone_size: once; v_call: TRBV14; d_call: NA; cdr3_nt: TGTGCCAGCAGCCAAGAAACCCGCAGGGTTGTACGCGGGGAGCTGTTTTTT; cdr3_aa: CASSQETRRVVRGELFF
j_call: TRBJ1-4; clone_size: NA; v_call: TRBV7-3; d_call: NA; cdr3_nt: TGTGCCAGCTTGATGCCTAGCGGTGAAAAACTGTTTTTT; cdr3_aa: CASLMPSGEKLFF